The subject of this entry is one T cell receptor (beta chain). Its antigen is not identified. The sample originates from a study of lymphopenia after photon versus proton radiotherapy. Study-wide results and caveats: Only patients who died were analyzed for survival; proton advantage is unproven. A bigger post-nadir fall in TCR diversity correlated inversely with survival time in deceased patients. After the lymphocyte nadir, photon-treated repertoires showed oligoclonal expansion, especially of CD8+ Temra cells.

Sequencing was performed with immunoSEQ multiplex PCR; in TCRdb, only in-frame clones are kept and a portion is missing. The sample contains over 10,000 clones, less than 90% of which appear only once. Germline CDR1 is GTSNPN and CDR2 is SVGIG (reference sequence). This CDR3 has 12 residues. V shed 3 bases, J shed 7 bases, and the junction held 1 base outside the gene matches. The sequenced sample was peripheral blood, obtained from a patient treated with photon-based radiotherapy. The sequence derives from a man aged 55-75 years with pancreatic cancer. The chain uses TRBV30 and TRBJ1-4; 8 nucleotides line up with TRBD1. The CDR3 protein is CAWRQGGEKLFF. CDR3 nucleotides: TGTGCCTGGAGACAGGGGGGTGAAAAACTGTTTTTT. Full variable domain (rest looked up from reference TRBV30 and TRBJ1-4): SQTIHQWPATLVQPVGSPLSLECTVEGTSNPNLYWYRQAAGRGLQLLFYSVGIGQISSEVPQNLSASRPQDRQFILSSKKLLLSDSGFYLCAWRQGGEKLFFGSGTQLSVL.